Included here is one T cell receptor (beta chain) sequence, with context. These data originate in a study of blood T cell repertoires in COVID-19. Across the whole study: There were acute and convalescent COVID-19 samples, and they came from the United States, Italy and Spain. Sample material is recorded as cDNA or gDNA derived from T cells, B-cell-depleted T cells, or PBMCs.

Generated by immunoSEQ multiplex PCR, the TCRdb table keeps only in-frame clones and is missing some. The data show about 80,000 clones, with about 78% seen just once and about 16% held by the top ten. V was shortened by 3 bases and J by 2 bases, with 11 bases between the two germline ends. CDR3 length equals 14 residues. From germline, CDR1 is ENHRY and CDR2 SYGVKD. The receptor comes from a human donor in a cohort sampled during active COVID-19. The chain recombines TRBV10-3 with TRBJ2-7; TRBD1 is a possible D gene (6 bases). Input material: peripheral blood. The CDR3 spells CAISDREGAYEQYV. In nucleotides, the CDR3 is TGTGCCATCAGTGATCGTGAGGGGGCCTACGAGCAGTACGTC.